This TCR beta chain was sequenced during a study of T cell responses to AZD1222 COVID-19 vaccine. Sequencing was performed with immunoSEQ multiplex PCR; in TCRdb, only in-frame clones are kept and a portion is missing. Among 150,000 or so clones listed, 85% to 95% were seen once. This clone was found once. The CDR3 is made up of 15 amino acids. Germline V gene sequence: CDR1 SEHNR, CDR2 FQNEAQ (reference sequence). V lost 5 bases and J lost 3; bases outside the gene matches: 4. The material sequenced was peripheral blood, taken on day 0 of MenACWY control vaccination. The origin of this receptor is an adult in good health. The gene calls are TRBV7-9 and TRBJ2-2; 9 nucleotides match TRBD1. The CDR3 sequence: CASSPGTGYTGELFF. CDR3 nucleotide sequence: TGTGCCAGCAGCCCCGGGACAGGGTACACCGGGGAGCTGTTTTTT. Looking up the rest from reference TRBV7-9 and TRBJ2-2 gives the full variable domain: DTGVSQNPRHKITKRGQNVTFRCDPISEHNRLYWYRQTLGQGPEFLTYFQNEAQLEKSRLLSDRFSAERPKGSFSTLEIQRTEQGDSAMYLCASSPGTGYTGELFFGEGSRLTVL.